This T cell receptor beta chain is from a study of T cells in Graves' hyperthyroidism and ophthalmopathy. The table lists this clonotype with a few counts. Its antigen is not known. From RNA transcripts, TCR beta CDR3 regions were amplified. An initial round of RT-PCR targeting the TCR CDR3 relied on the HTBI primer set. MiXCR, applied by TCRdb to the multiplex PCR reads, yields one record per CDR3 protein. The repertoire holds 450,000 to 700,000 distinct CDR3 sequences, with approximately 44% as singletons. Broader study findings: Model-based prediction identified ophthalmopathy a median roughly 6.1 months prior to its onset. Ophthalmopathy cases were set apart from stable hyperthyroidism by a 13 V-J model. Among thyroid clonotypes expanded above 0.001, most also appeared in blood.

Diagnostic assessment was based on clinical symptoms, serum thyroxine and TRAb, thyroid ultrasound and orbital computed tomography. The sequenced material came from peripheral blood or thyroid tissue (not recorded which). The clonotype was recovered from an adult woman with Graves' disease, either hyperthyroidism or ophthalmopathy (not recorded which).

The CDR3 here is CASSTRQEDYEQYF. The CDR3 region has the DNA TGTGCCAGCAGCACCAGACAGGAGGACTACGAGCAGTACTTC. This chain connects TRBV5-4 to TRBJ2-7; TRBD1 is a possible D gene (6 bases). The V end was cut by 4 bases, the J end by 3 bases, with 14 bases between. This CDR3 region has 14 residues. Germline values: CDR1 SGHNT, CDR2 YYREEE (reference sequence).